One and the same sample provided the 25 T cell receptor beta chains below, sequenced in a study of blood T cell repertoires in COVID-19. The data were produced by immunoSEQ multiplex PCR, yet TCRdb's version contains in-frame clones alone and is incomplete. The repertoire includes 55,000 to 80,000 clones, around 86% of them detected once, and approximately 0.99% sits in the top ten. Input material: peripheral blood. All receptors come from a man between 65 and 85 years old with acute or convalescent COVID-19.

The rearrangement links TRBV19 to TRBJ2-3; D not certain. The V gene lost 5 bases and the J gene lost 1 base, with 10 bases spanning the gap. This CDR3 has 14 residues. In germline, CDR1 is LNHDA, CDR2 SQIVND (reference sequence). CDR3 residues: CASSWSWGTDTQYF. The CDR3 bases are TGTGCCAGTAGTTGGAGTTGGGGCACAGATACGCAGTATTTT.

The chain's CDR3 is CASSYRGLGTEAFF. In nucleotides, the CDR3 is TGTGCCAGCAGTTACAGGGGGCTGGGGACTGAAGCTTTCTTT. V usage is TRBV6-5 and J usage is TRBJ1-1; TRBD1 aligns across 7 bases. This CDR3 is 14 amino acids long. V was pared by 2 bases and J by 5 bases, with 5 bases of the junction left unmatched. CDR1 and CDR2 from the germline V gene are MNHEY and SVGAGI.

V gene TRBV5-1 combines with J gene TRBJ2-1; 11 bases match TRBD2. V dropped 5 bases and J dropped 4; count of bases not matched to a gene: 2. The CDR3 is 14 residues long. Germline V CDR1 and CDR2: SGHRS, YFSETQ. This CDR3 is CASRVAGGYNEQFF. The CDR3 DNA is TGCGCCAGCAGAGTAGCGGGAGGGTACAATGAGCAGTTCTTC. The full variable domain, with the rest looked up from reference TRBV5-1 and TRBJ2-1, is KAGVTQTPRYLIKTRGQQVTLSCSPISGHRSVSWYQQTPGQGLQFLFEYFSETQRNKGNFPGRFSGRQFSNSRSEMNVSTLELGDSALYLCASRVAGGYNEQFFGPGTRLTVL.

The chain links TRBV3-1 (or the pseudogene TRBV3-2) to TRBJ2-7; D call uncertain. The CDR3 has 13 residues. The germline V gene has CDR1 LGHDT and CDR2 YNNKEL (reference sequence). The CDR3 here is CASSSRSSPPVSV. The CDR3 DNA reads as TGTGCCAGCAGCTCCCGGTCCTCTCCCCCGGTGTCGGTC.

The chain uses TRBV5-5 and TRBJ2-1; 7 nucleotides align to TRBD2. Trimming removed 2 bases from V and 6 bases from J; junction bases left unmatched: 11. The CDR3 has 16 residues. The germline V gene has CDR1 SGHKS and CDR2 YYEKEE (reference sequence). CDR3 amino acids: CASSFEGRGWGNEQFF. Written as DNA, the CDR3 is TGTGCCAGCAGCTTCGAGGGGAGGGGATGGGGCAATGAGCAGTTCTTC.

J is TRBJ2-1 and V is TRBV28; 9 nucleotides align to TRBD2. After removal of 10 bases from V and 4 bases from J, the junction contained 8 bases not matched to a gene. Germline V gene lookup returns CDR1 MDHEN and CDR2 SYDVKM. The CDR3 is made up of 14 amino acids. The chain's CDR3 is CATTSSGIYNEQFF. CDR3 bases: TGTGCCACCACCTCTAGCGGGATTTACAATGAGCAGTTCTTC. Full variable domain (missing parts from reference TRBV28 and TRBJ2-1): DVKVTQSSRYLVKRTGEKVFLECVQDMDHENMFWYRQDPGLGLRLIYFSYDVKMKEKGDIPEGYSVSREKKERFSLILESASTNQTSMYLCATTSSGIYNEQFFGPGTRLTVL.

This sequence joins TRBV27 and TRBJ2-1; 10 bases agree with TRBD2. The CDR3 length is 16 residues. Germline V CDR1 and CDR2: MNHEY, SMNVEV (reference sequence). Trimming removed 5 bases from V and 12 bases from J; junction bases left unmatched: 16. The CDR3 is CASSPSGTSVTRGQFF. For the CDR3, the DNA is TGTGCCAGCAGTCCTTCCGGGACTAGCGTCACGAGGGGGCAGTTCTTC.

CDR3 DNA: TGTGCCAGCAGTGAGGAAGCGGGAGGTCGGAATGAGCAGTTCTTC. Protein: CASSEEAGGRNEQFF. The V and J genes are TRBV6-4 and TRBJ2-1; 9 nucleotides agree with TRBD2. With 3 bases clipped from V and 7 bases from J, the junction kept 7 bases outside the gene matches. Germline CDR1 reads MRHNA; CDR2 reads SNTAGT. This CDR3 region has 15 residues.

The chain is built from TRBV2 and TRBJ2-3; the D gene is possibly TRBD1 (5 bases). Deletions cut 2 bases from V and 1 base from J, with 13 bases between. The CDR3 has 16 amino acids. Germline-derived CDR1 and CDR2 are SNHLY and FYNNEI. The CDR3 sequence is CASSERAGRRTDTQYF. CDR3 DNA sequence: TGTGCCAGCAGTGAACGGGCAGGGCGACGCACAGATACGCAGTATTTT.

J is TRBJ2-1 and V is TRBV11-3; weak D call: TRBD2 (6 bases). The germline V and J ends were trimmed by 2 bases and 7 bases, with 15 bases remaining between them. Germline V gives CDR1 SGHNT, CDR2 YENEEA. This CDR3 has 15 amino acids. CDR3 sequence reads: CASSLSGGKRNEQFF. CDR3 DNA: TGTGCCAGCAGCTTATCCGGGGGAAAGAGGAATGAGCAGTTCTTC. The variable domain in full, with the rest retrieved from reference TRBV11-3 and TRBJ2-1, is EAGVVQSPRYKIIEKKQPVAFWCNPISGHNTLYWYLQNLGQGPELLIRYENEEAVDDSQLPKDRFSAERLKGVDSTLKIQPAELGDSAVYLCASSLSGGKRNEQFFGPGTRLTVL.

The chain's CDR3 is CASSLGRWSSYNEQFF. In DNA form, the CDR3 reads TGCGCCAGCAGCTTGGGGAGGTGGAGCTCCTACAATGAGCAGTTCTTC. The gene calls are TRBV5-1 and TRBJ2-1; D is perhaps TRBD2 (5 bases). With 0 bases removed from V and 0 bases from J, the gap between germline ends came to 10 bases. Germline V gene lookup returns CDR1 SGHRS and CDR2 YFSETQ. The CDR3 is 16 residues long.

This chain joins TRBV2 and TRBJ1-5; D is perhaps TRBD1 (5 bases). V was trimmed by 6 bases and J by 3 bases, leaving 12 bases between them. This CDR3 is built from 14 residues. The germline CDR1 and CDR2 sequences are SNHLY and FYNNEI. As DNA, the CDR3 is TGTGCCAGCAGGGGGCCCGTCGACAATCAGCCCCAGCATTTT. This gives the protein CASRGPVDNQPQHF.

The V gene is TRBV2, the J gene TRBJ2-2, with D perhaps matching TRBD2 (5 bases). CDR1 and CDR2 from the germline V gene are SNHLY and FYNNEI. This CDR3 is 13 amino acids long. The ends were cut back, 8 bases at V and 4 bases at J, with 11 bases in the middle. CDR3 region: CASRKGVTGELFF. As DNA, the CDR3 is TGTGCCAGCCGTAAGGGAGTCACCGGGGAGCTGTTTTTT.

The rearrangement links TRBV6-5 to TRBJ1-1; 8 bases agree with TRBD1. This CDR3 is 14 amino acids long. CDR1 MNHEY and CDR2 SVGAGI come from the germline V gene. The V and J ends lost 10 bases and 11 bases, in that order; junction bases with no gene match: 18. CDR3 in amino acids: CATTPGQESLRAFF. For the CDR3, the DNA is TGTGCCACAACCCCGGGACAGGAATCATTGCGGGCTTTCTTT.

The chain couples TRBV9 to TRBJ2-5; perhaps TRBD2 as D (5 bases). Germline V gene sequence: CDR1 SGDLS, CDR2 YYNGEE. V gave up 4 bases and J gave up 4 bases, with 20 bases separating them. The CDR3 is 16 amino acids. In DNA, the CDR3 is TGTGCCAGCAGCCAGGATAAACTAGACTCTACAGAGACCCAGTACTTC. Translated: CASSQDKLDSTETQYF. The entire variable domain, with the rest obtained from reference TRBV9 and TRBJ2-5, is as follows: DSGVTQTPKHLITATGQRVTLRCSPRSGDLSVYWYQQSLDQGLQFLIQYYNGEERAKGNILERFSAQQFPDLHSELNLSSLELGDSALYFCASSQDKLDSTETQYFGPGTRLLVL.

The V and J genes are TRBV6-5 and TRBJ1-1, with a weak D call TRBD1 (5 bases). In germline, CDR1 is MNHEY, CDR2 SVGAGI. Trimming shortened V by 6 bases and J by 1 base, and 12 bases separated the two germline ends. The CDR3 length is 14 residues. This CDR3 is CASSYGATNTEAFF. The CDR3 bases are TGTGCCAGCAGCTACGGGGCAACGAACACTGAAGCTTTCTTT.

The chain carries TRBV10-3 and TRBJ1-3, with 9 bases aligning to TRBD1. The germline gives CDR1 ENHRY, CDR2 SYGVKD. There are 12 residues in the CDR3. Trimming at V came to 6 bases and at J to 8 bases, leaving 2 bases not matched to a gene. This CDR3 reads CAIRRQGDTIYF. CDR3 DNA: TGTGCCATCAGAAGACAGGGGGACACCATATATTTT.

Written as DNA, the CDR3 is TGTGCCAGCTCACCGGGGACTAGCGGGAGAACCGGGGAGCTGTTTTTT. It yields the protein CASSPGTSGRTGELFF. The V call is TRBV18, the J call TRBJ2-2; 14 bases align to TRBD2. The CDR3 has 16 amino acids. From germline, CDR1 is KGHSH and CDR2 LQKENI. V gave up 3 bases and J gave up 5 bases; unmatched junction bases: 2. Filled out from reference TRBV18 and TRBJ2-2, the complete variable domain reads NAGVMQNPRHLVRRRGQEARLRCSPMKGHSHVYWYRQLPEEGLKFMVYLQKENIIDESGMPKERFSAEFPKEGPSILRIQQVVRGDSAAYFCASSPGTSGRTGELFFGEGSRLTVL.

The CDR3 protein is CASSLRGGQGVTYEQYF. For the CDR3, the DNA is TGCGCCAGCAGCTTGAGGGGCGGACAGGGTGTGACCTACGAGCAGTACTTC. The chain has TRBV5-1 and TRBJ2-7; 8 bases are a match to TRBD1. The CDR3 is 17 residues long. With V trimmed by 1 base and J by 2 bases, 11 bases remained unmatched. Germline assignment: CDR1 SGHRS and CDR2 YFSETQ.

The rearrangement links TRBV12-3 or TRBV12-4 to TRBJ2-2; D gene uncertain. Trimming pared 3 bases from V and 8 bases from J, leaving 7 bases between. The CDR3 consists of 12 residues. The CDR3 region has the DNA TGTGCCAGCAGTTTCCCAGTTGGGGAGCTGTTTTTT. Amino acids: CASSFPVGELFF.

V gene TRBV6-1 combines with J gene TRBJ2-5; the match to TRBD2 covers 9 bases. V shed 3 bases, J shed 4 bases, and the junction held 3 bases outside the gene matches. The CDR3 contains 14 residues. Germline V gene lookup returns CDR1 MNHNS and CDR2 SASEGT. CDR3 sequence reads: CASSETAGGETQYF. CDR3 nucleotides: TGTGCCAGCAGTGAGACAGCGGGGGGAGAGACCCAGTACTTC.

The CDR3 spells CASSTGQGNVYGYTF. The CDR3 nucleotides are TGTGCCAGCAGTACCGGACAGGGGAACGTCTATGGCTACACCTTC. The genes are TRBV6-5 and TRBJ1-2; 9 nucleotides align to TRBD1. Germline V gene lookup returns CDR1 MNHEY and CDR2 SVGAGI. The junction had 8 bases not matched to a gene; V was cut back by 5 bases and J by 4 bases. This CDR3 has 15 amino acids.

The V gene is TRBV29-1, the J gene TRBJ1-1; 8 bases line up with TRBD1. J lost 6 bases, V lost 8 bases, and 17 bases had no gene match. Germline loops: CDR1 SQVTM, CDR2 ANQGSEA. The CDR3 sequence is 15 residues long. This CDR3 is CSSNRGIAAGAEAFF. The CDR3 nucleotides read TGCAGCTCGAACAGGGGGATCGCGGCGGGGGCTGAAGCTTTCTTT.

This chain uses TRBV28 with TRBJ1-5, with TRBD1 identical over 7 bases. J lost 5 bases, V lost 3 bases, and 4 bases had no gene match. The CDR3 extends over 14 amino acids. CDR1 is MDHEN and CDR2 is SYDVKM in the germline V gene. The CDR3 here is CASSLRGRHQPQHF. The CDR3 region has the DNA TGTGCCAGCAGTTTGAGGGGGCGACATCAGCCCCAGCATTTT.

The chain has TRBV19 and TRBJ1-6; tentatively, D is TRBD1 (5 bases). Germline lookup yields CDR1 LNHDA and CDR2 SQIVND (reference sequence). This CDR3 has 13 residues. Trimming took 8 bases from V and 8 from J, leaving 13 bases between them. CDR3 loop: CASLGGRDSPLHF. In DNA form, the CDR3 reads TGTGCCAGTCTGGGCGGCAGGGATTCACCCCTCCACTTT. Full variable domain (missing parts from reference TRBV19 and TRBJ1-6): DGGITQSPKYLFRKEGQNVTLSCEQNLNHDAMYWYRQDPGQGLRLIYYSQIVNDFQKGDIAEGYSVSREKKESFPLTVTSAQKNPTAFYLCASLGGRDSPLHFGNGTRLTVT.